One sample yielded the 20 T cell receptor beta chains listed below, sequenced in a study of T cell responses to AZD1222 COVID-19 vaccine. The data were produced by immunoSEQ multiplex PCR, yet TCRdb's version contains in-frame clones alone and is incomplete. The data contain 40,000 to 55,000 clones, 80% to 90% of them singletons. The sample was peripheral blood, taken 28 days after the second AZD1222 dose. These receptors all come from an adult who received the AZD1222 COVID-19 vaccine.

This clone was recorded a few times. This sample also contains other DNA sequences that code for the same CDR3. The V and J genes are TRBV5-1 and TRBJ1-3; D unresolved. V was trimmed by 0 bases and J by 3 bases, leaving 7 bases between them. This CDR3 is 14 amino acids long. The germline V gene has CDR1 SGHRS and CDR2 YFSETQ. CDR3 DNA: TGCGCCAGCAGCTTGGCGGGGTATGGAAACACCATATATTTT. As protein: CASSLAGYGNTIYF.

This chain uses TRBV19 with TRBJ2-1; perhaps D is TRBD1 or TRBD2 (5 bases each). V shed 5 bases and J shed 9 bases, with 20 bases lying between them. Germline lookup yields CDR1 LNHDA and CDR2 SQIVND (reference sequence). The CDR3 is made up of 15 amino acids. The CDR3 sequence is CASSEGMQRRGEQFF. CDR3 nucleotide sequence: TGTGCCAGTAGTGAGGGGATGCAACGTAGGGGTGAGCAGTTCTTC.

This chain uses TRBV6-5 with TRBJ1-1; D is possibly TRBD1 (6 bases). Trimming left V 7 bases short and J 6 bases short, with 15 bases between. The CDR3 consists of 13 residues. Germline loops: CDR1 MNHEY, CDR2 SVGAGI. For the CDR3, the DNA is TGTGCCAGCACAACAGGGATCAGGGCTGAAGCTTTCTTT. Translating it yields CASTTGIRAEAFF.

The chain joins TRBV6-5 to TRBJ2-7; a possible D gene is TRBD2 (6 bases). In germline, CDR1 is MNHEY, CDR2 SVGAGI. V was clipped by 2 bases and J by 5 bases, with 16 bases between them. This CDR3 has 15 amino acids. CDR3 DNA sequence: TGTGCCAGCAGTTACCTCGGGGAGGTGTTCCACGAGCAGTACTTC. It codes for CASSYLGEVFHEQYF.

CDR3 DNA: TGTGCCAGCAGCGCCGGGACGGTGTATCAGCCCCAGCATTTT. Amino acid sequence: CASSAGTVYQPQHF. This rearrangement joins TRBV5-8 to TRBJ1-5; a possible D gene is TRBD1 (5 bases). The CDR3 consists of 14 residues. The V gene's germline CDR1 is SGHTS and CDR2 YDEGEE. V was trimmed by 4 bases and J by 5 bases, leaving 13 bases between them.

The V and J genes are TRBV9 and TRBJ1-1; 9 nucleotides agree with TRBD1. Germline CDR1 reads SGDLS; CDR2 reads YYNGEE. Trimming removed 4 bases from V and 4 bases from J; junction bases left unmatched: 5. The CDR3 is made up of 14 amino acids. CDR3 bases: TGTGCCAGCAGCTTACAGGGGGCGGGCACTGAAGCTTTCTTT. It translates to CASSLQGAGTEAFF.

The chain links TRBV19 to TRBJ1-6, with D perhaps matching TRBD1 (5 bases). CDR1 is LNHDA, CDR2 SQIVND, per germline (reference sequence). The V gene lost 5 bases and the J gene lost 7 bases, with 15 bases spanning the gap. This CDR3 has 15 residues. The CDR3 DNA reads TGTGCCAGTAGTTCCCGGGCCGCAGGGAATTCACCCCTCCACTTT. It translates to CASSSRAAGNSPLHF.

J is TRBJ2-6 and V is TRBV7-3; D is possibly TRBD1 or TRBD2 (5 bases each). V shed 3 bases and J shed 0 bases, with 9 bases lying between them. This CDR3 comprises 16 residues. Germline-derived CDR1 and CDR2 are SGHTA and FQGTGA. The CDR3 region is CASSLGPNSGANVLTF. CDR3 coding DNA: TGTGCCAGCAGCTTGGGACCGAACTCTGGGGCCAACGTCCTGACTTTC.

The rearrangement joins TRBV4-1 to TRBJ1-5; D ambiguous. The CDR3 totals 15 residues. V lost 0 bases to trimming and J lost 6 bases, with 12 bases between them. Germline CDR1 and CDR2: MGHRA and YSYEKL. CDR3 residues: CASSQDEGSRQPQHF. The DNA for the CDR3 is TGCGCCAGCAGCCAAGATGAGGGAAGCCGTCAGCCCCAGCATTTT.

The rearrangement uses TRBV6-5 and TRBJ2-3; 8 bases align to TRBD2. The germline V gene has CDR1 MNHEY and CDR2 SVGAGI. CDR3 length equals 14 residues. The V gene end was trimmed by 7 bases and the J gene end by 4 bases; junction bases not matched to a gene: 7. CDR3 protein: CASKAGDVADTQYF. CDR3 bases: TGTGCCAGCAAAGCGGGAGATGTAGCAGATACGCAGTATTTT.

This chain uses TRBV12-3 or TRBV12-4 with TRBJ2-2; D not certain. V lost 6 bases, J lost 2 bases, and 4 bases lay in between. The CDR3 totals 12 residues. The CDR3 spells CASRRNTGELFF. CDR3 DNA: TGTGCCAGCAGGCGTAACACCGGGGAGCTGTTTTTT.

The chain joins TRBV18 to TRBJ2-3, with D unresolved. CDR1 and CDR2 (germline): KGHSH, LQKENI. V was cut by 3 bases and J by 1 base, with 8 bases left in between. The length of the CDR3 is 14 residues. CDR3 loop: CASSPPVGTDTQYF. In DNA form, the CDR3 reads TGTGCCAGCTCACCTCCCGTGGGCACAGATACGCAGTATTTT.

The chain combines TRBV5-1 with TRBJ1-1; D is undetermined. The CDR3 spans 15 residues. CDR1 and CDR2 (germline): SGHRS, YFSETQ. V shed 0 bases and J shed 5 bases, with 14 bases lying between them. CDR3 loop: CASSLGSGSDTEAFF. CDR3 nucleotides: TGCGCCAGCAGCTTGGGATCGGGGTCGGATACTGAAGCTTTCTTT.

V gene TRBV14 combines with J gene TRBJ2-1, with 8 bases fitting TRBD2. V lost 4 bases, J lost 9 bases, and 11 bases stayed unmatched. The CDR3 totals 15 residues. Germline V gene sequence: CDR1 SGHDN, CDR2 FVKESK. For the CDR3, the DNA is TGTGCCAGCAGCCCCCAGCGGGAGCCCTTCGGTGAGCAGTTCTTC. Translation gives CASSPQREPFGEQFF.

The gene calls are TRBV6-5 and TRBJ2-1, with D possibly matching TRBD1 (5 bases). Trimming removed 1 base from V and 2 bases from J, with 9 bases in between. Germline-derived CDR1 and CDR2 are MNHEY and SVGAGI. The CDR3 runs to 15 residues. CDR3 sequence reads: CASSYYEGAYNEQFF. The DNA for the CDR3 is TGTGCCAGCAGTTACTACGAAGGGGCCTACAATGAGCAGTTCTTC.

The V and J genes are TRBV2 and TRBJ2-3; tentatively, D is TRBD2 (5 bases). This CDR3 is 14 amino acids long. Germline values: CDR1 SNHLY, CDR2 FYNNEI. Trimming stripped 8 bases from V and 5 bases from J, with 17 bases between. This chain's CDR3 is CASGLLLFEDTQYF. CDR3 DNA: TGTGCCAGCGGACTCCTCCTTTTCGAAGATACGCAGTATTTT.

This clone has only one observation. V gene TRBV11-2 combines with J gene TRBJ2-7, with D perhaps matching TRBD1 (6 bases). The V end lost 3 bases, the J end lost 1 base, and 10 bases lay between the germline ends. The CDR3 consists of 14 residues. The germline CDR1 and CDR2 sequences are SGHAT and FQNNGV. CDR3 region: CASSLDRLSYEQYF. CDR3 sequence (DNA): TGTGCCAGCAGCTTGGACAGACTTTCCTACGAGCAGTACTTC.

The sample holds one count of this clone. CDR3 in DNA: TGTGCCAGCAGCCAAGATATTGGTTGGGGTTACAATGAGCAGTTCTTC. This translates into CASSQDIGWGYNEQFF. The V gene is TRBV3-1 (or the pseudogene TRBV3-2), the J gene TRBJ2-1; D call uncertain. Germline CDR1 is LGHDT and CDR2 is YNNKEL (reference sequence). V lost 0 bases and J 4 bases, leaving 13 bases between the germline ends. This CDR3 comprises 16 residues.

This chain uses TRBV5-1 with TRBJ2-5; TRBD1 matches at 9 bases. Germline CDR1 is SGHRS and CDR2 is YFSETQ. The CDR3 has 15 residues. Germline trimming cut 4 bases from V and 2 bases from J; bases unmatched to any gene: 6. CDR3 sequence: CASSPTGGWQETQYF. Written as DNA, the CDR3 is TGCGCCAGCAGCCCTACAGGGGGCTGGCAAGAGACCCAGTACTTC. Based on the CDR3 plus reference TRBV5-1 and TRBJ2-5, the full variable domain is KAGVTQTPRYLIKTRGQQVTLSCSPISGHRSVSWYQQTPGQGLQFLFEYFSETQRNKGNFPGRFSGRQFSNSRSEMNVSTLELGDSALYLCASSPTGGWQETQYFGPGTRLLVL.

The chain couples TRBV6-5 to TRBJ1-2; no reliable D call. The CDR3 has 13 residues. The germline gives CDR1 MNHEY, CDR2 SVGAGI. V dropped 4 bases and J dropped 8 bases, with 14 bases sitting between them. The CDR3 reads CASSSHRLGGYTF. The CDR3 DNA follows: TGTGCCAGCAGTTCACACCGTCTAGGGGGCTACACCTTC.